This is a list of T cell receptor beta chains from one sample in a study of T cell responses to AZD1222 COVID-19 vaccine. The data were produced by immunoSEQ multiplex PCR, yet TCRdb's version contains in-frame clones alone and is incomplete. The table shows about 97,000 clones, with around 89% occurring only once. Source: peripheral blood, taken on day 0 of AZD1222 vaccination. All receptors come from an adult in good health. The CDR3 runs from the conserved cysteine through the conserved F or W. Each record gives: D gene, clone size, V gene, J gene, CDR3 protein, CDR3 DNA. D genes are given only for firm matches. Clone size is not always given. Where it is, it says once, few, many or a class for expanded clones.

d_call: .; clone_size: .; v_call: TRBV12-3/TRBV12-4; j_call: TRBJ2-1; cdr3_aa: CASSLAPRNEQFF; cdr3_nt: TGTGCCAGCAGTCTCGCCCCTCGGAATGAGCAGTTCTTC
d_call: TRBD2; clone_size: .; v_call: TRBV7-2; j_call: TRBJ2-1; cdr3_aa: CASSFLAGVRDNEQFF; cdr3_nt: TGTGCCAGCAGCTTCCTAGCGGGAGTGAGGGACAATGAGCAGTTCTTC
d_call: .; clone_size: few; v_call: TRBV29-1; j_call: TRBJ2-1; cdr3_aa: CSVDPLSIDEQFF; cdr3_nt: TGCAGCGTTGATCCCCTCAGCATCGATGAGCAGTTCTTC
d_call: .; clone_size: .; v_call: TRBV29-1; j_call: TRBJ2-1; cdr3_aa: CSAKGYNEQFF; cdr3_nt: TGCAGCGCTAAAGGGTACAATGAGCAGTTCTTC
d_call: .; clone_size: .; v_call: TRBV7-6; j_call: TRBJ2-5; cdr3_aa: CASSLGQNWETQYF; cdr3_nt: TGTGCCAGCAGCTTAGGACAGAATTGGGAGACCCAGTACTTC
d_call: TRBD1; clone_size: .; v_call: TRBV29-1; j_call: TRBJ1-5; cdr3_aa: CSVSGGGDQPQHF; cdr3_nt: TGCAGCGTCTCAGGGGGTGGGGATCAGCCCCAGCATTTT
d_call: .; clone_size: .; v_call: TRBV7-9; j_call: TRBJ2-7; cdr3_aa: CASSGGLASYEQYF; cdr3_nt: TGTGCCAGCAGCGGAGGGCTAGCGAGCTACGAGCAGTACTTC
d_call: TRBD1; clone_size: .; v_call: TRBV5-1; j_call: TRBJ2-5; cdr3_aa: CASSANRGRQETQYF; cdr3_nt: TGCGCCAGCAGCGCGAACAGGGGGCGGCAAGAGACCCAGTACTTC
d_call: .; clone_size: .; v_call: TRBV6-2/TRBV6-3; j_call: TRBJ2-1; cdr3_aa: CASSYRDYNEQFF; cdr3_nt: TGTGCCAGCAGTTACCGGGACTACAATGAGCAGTTCTTC
d_call: .; clone_size: .; v_call: TRBV5-8; j_call: TRBJ1-6; cdr3_aa: CASSFGPDSPLHF; cdr3_nt: TGTGCCAGCAGCTTTGGACCGGATTCACCCCTCCACTTT
d_call: .; clone_size: .; v_call: TRBV19; j_call: TRBJ2-2; cdr3_aa: CASSIRRLIPGELFF; cdr3_nt: TGTGCCAGTAGTATAAGAAGATTAATCCCCGGGGAGCTGTTTTTT
d_call: .; clone_size: .; v_call: TRBV6-5; j_call: TRBJ1-5; cdr3_aa: CASSSWDSNQPQHF; cdr3_nt: TGTGCCAGCAGTTCTTGGGATAGCAATCAGCCCCAGCATTTT
d_call: TRBD1; clone_size: .; v_call: TRBV7-9; j_call: TRBJ2-7; cdr3_aa: CASSLGAGTGELGQYF; cdr3_nt: TGTGCCAGCAGCCTAGGGGCCGGGACAGGGGAGTTGGGGCAGTACTTC